The table lists the clone carrying this T cell receptor (beta chain) with many counts. What it binds is unknown. Germline V gene lookup returns CDR1 MNHEY and CDR2 SMNVEV (reference sequence). The V end was cut by 4 bases, the J end by 4 bases, with 10 bases between. CDR3 length equals 13 residues. The sample originates from a study of response to subunit inactivated influenza vaccine. TCRdb independently ran MiXCR on the RT-PCR reads; one entry per CDR3 protein. The sample carries about 500,000 distinct CDR3 sequences, approximately 7.7% recorded once. Study results and limitations: Authors proposed each seasonal influenza vaccination draws in few new T cells.

This receptor was identified in a man aged 50 to 69 who received an inactivated influenza vaccine. The chain has TRBV27 and TRBJ1-2, with D possibly TRBD1 on 5 matching bases. The sample was PBMCs from blood, taken around 25 months after vaccination. Written as DNA, the CDR3 is TGTGCCAGCAGTTCCCAGGGCGTCTATGGCTACACCTTC. Translated, it gives CASSSQGVYGYTF.